These 31 T cell receptor beta chains were sequenced from one sample in a study of blood T cell repertoires in COVID-19. Libraries were prepared by immunoSEQ multiplex PCR; TCRdb keeps only in-frame clonotypes and omits some of them. The sample records roughly 250,000 clones, around four fifths being singletons. Sequenced sample: peripheral blood. The receptors were sampled from a woman in her thirties or forties with active or convalescent COVID-19.

V is TRBV5-6 and J is TRBJ1-4, with D possibly matching TRBD1 (5 bases). In germline, CDR1 is SGHDT, CDR2 YYEEEE. The length of the CDR3 is 15 residues. The ends were cut back, 4 bases at V and 6 bases at J, with 16 bases in the middle. CDR3 region: CASSRTNLKDEKLFF. For the CDR3, the DNA is TGTGCCAGCAGCAGGACAAATTTAAAAGATGAAAAACTGTTTTTT. Complete variable domain (other parts from reference TRBV5-6 and TRBJ1-4): DAGVTQSPTHLIKTRGQQVTLRCSPKSGHDTVSWYQQALGQGPQFIFQYYEEEERQRGNFPDRFSGHQFPNYSSELNVNALLLGDSALYLCASSRTNLKDEKLFFGSGTQLSVL.

The V call is TRBV4-2, the J call TRBJ1-6, with 8 positions matching TRBD1. V lost 1 base, J lost 6 bases, and 2 bases stayed unmatched. Germline V gene sequence: CDR1 LGHNA, CDR2 YNFKEQ. This CDR3 region has 15 residues. The CDR3 here is CASSQGTGSNSPLHF. CDR3 bases: TGTGCCAGCAGCCAAGGGACAGGGAGTAATTCACCCCTCCACTTT.

J is TRBJ2-2 and V is TRBV9; TRBD2 might be the D (5 bases). CDR3 length equals 17 residues. Trimming removed 0 bases from V and 4 bases from J, with 16 bases in between. Germline loops: CDR1 SGDLS, CDR2 YYNGEE. The CDR3 here is CASSVEWRGIRTGELFF. In DNA form, the CDR3 reads TGTGCCAGCAGCGTAGAGTGGAGAGGGATCCGCACCGGGGAGCTGTTTTTT.

The chain links TRBV5-5 to TRBJ2-7, with 7 bases fitting TRBD2. Germline assignment: CDR1 SGHKS and CDR2 YYEKEE (reference sequence). This CDR3 spans 14 amino acids. After removal of 1 base from V and 4 bases from J, the junction contained 5 bases not matched to a gene. As DNA, the CDR3 is TGTGCCAGCAGCTTGATCCGCGGGGGATACGAGCAGTACTTC. It yields the protein CASSLIRGGYEQYF. Complete variable domain (other parts from reference TRBV5-5 and TRBJ2-7): DAGVTQSPTHLIKTRGQQVTLRCSPISGHKSVSWYQQVLGQGPQFIFQYYEKEERGRGNFPDRFSARQFPNYSSELNVNALLLGDSALYLCASSLIRGGYEQYFGPGTRLTVT.

The V and J genes are TRBV6-4 and TRBJ2-7; TRBD1 matches 7 bases. The CDR3 extends over 15 amino acids. Germline assignment: CDR1 MRHNA and CDR2 SNTAGT. After removal of 4 bases from V and 2 bases from J, the junction contained 8 bases not matched to a gene. The CDR3 nucleotides read TGTGCCAGCAGTGTTTCGACAGGGTCAGCCTACGAGCAGTACTTC. It codes for CASSVSTGSAYEQYF.

The chain links TRBV28 to TRBJ2-7, with TRBD1 identical over 8 bases. This CDR3 comprises 15 residues. V lost 8 bases to trimming and J lost 3 bases; unmatched junction nucleotides: 12. Germline loops: CDR1 MDHEN, CDR2 SYDVKM. The CDR3 protein is CASFPQGAGFYEQYV. The CDR3, as DNA: TGTGCCAGCTTCCCCCAGGGGGCCGGTTTCTACGAGCAGTACGTC.

The genes are TRBV24-1 and TRBJ1-2; tentative D call: TRBD1 (5 bases). Germline V gene lookup returns CDR1 KGHDR and CDR2 SFDVKD. V dropped 2 bases and J dropped 8 bases, with 17 bases sitting between them. The CDR3 length is 15 residues. CDR3 nucleotides: TGTGCCACCAGTGATTCGTGGGGCGACTTTGGGGGCTACACCTTC. Translating it yields CATSDSWGDFGGYTF.

The V gene is TRBV9, the J gene TRBJ2-5; TRBD1 is a possible D gene (5 bases). This CDR3 comprises 15 residues. The V gene lost 2 bases and the J gene lost 5 bases, with 16 bases spanning the gap. Per germline, CDR1 SGDLS and CDR2 YYNGEE. CDR3 bases: TGTGCCAGCAGCGTCTCTCATTTGGGGCAGGAGACCCAGTACTTC. Its protein product is CASSVSHLGQETQYF.

The CDR3 reads CASSFRRYYGYTF. The CDR3, as DNA: TGTGCCAGCAGTTTCCGCAGATACTATGGCTACACCTTC. This chain uses TRBV28 with TRBJ1-2; D unclear. The CDR3 runs 13 residues. The germline V gene encodes CDR1 MDHEN and CDR2 SYDVKM. V gave up 3 bases and J gave up 3 bases, with 8 bases separating them.

With respect to this clone: Within the sample, other DNA sequences also encode this same CDR3. The chain links TRBV12-3 or TRBV12-4 to TRBJ2-5; D gene uncertain. The CDR3 consists of 11 residues. V was pared by 5 bases and J by 2 bases, with 3 bases between. CDR3 in DNA: TGTGCCAGCAGTCTACAAGAGACCCAGTACTTC. Amino acids: CASSLQETQYF.

This chain connects TRBV28 to TRBJ1-5, with 7 nucleotides matching TRBD1. Germline assignment: CDR1 MDHEN and CDR2 SYDVKM. The J segment lost 2 bases and the V segment lost 3 bases, leaving 4 bases of the junction unmatched. This CDR3 region has 15 residues. The DNA of the CDR3 is TGTGCCAGCAGTTTCCCGGGACAGCGCAATCAGCCCCAGCATTTT. Protein: CASSFPGQRNQPQHF.

The genes are TRBV12-3 or TRBV12-4 and TRBJ1-1, with TRBD1 matching over 7 bases. The CDR3 is made up of 13 amino acids. V shed 6 bases and J 5 bases; nucleotides not matched to a gene: 6. The CDR3 DNA reads as TGTGCCAGCAGCCTACAGGGGAGAACTGAAGCTTTCTTT. It translates to CASSLQGRTEAFF.

The V call is TRBV2, the J call TRBJ1-6, with 8 nucleotides matching TRBD1. CDR1 is SNHLY, CDR2 FYNNEI, per germline. The trim removed 6 bases at V and 9 bases at J, leaving 4 bases unmatched. The CDR3 runs to 13 residues. In DNA, the CDR3 is TGTGCCAGCAGGGGACAGGAGAGTTCACCCCTCCACTTT. Encoded protein: CASRGQESSPLHF.

V usage is TRBV4-2 and J usage is TRBJ1-3; unclear D gene. The V gene's germline CDR1 is LGHNA and CDR2 YNFKEQ. Trimming took 0 bases from V and 0 from J, leaving 12 bases between them. This CDR3 has 17 amino acids. As DNA, the CDR3 is TGTGCCAGCAGCCAAGATCTCACACCCGCCTCTGGAAACACCATATATTTT. It yields the protein CASSQDLTPASGNTIYF.

The genes are TRBV24-1 and TRBJ1-2, with D perhaps TRBD1 (6 bases). V was clipped by 2 bases and J by 6 bases, with 9 bases between them. Germline V CDR1 and CDR2: KGHDR, SFDVKD. The CDR3 loop spans 13 amino acids. The CDR3 bases are TGTGCCACCAGTGATTCGGACAGAAATGGCTACACCTTC. Amino acid sequence: CATSDSDRNGYTF.

This clone was seen only once. The chain uses TRBV10-3 and TRBJ1-2, with D uncertain. The CDR3 runs to 14 residues. V was pared by 7 bases and J by 0 bases, with 12 bases between. From germline, CDR1 is ENHRY and CDR2 SYGVKD. The CDR3 loop reads CAITSTTANYGYTF. CDR3 nucleotides: TGTGCCATCACCTCGACAACAGCTAACTATGGCTACACCTTC.

V gene TRBV6-5 combines with J gene TRBJ1-6; perhaps TRBD1 as D (5 bases). V lost 7 bases to trimming and J lost 4 bases, with 11 bases between them. The germline gives CDR1 MNHEY, CDR2 SVGAGI. The CDR3 is made up of 14 amino acids. The CDR3 DNA is TGTGCCAGCACCAAGGGGCGGTATAATTCACCCCTCCACTTT. It encodes CASTKGRYNSPLHF.

The chain recombines TRBV7-2 with TRBJ2-2, with 9 bases identical to TRBD1. Trimming took 5 bases from V and 0 from J; bases not matched to a gene: 7. The germline V gene encodes CDR1 SGHTA and CDR2 FQGNSA. This CDR3 is 17 amino acids long. The CDR3: CASSKDRGPSNTGELFF. In DNA form, the CDR3 reads TGTGCCAGCAGCAAGGACAGGGGACCCTCGAACACCGGGGAGCTGTTTTTT.

The chain has TRBV7-9 and TRBJ2-2; TRBD2 might be the D (5 bases). The V end was cut by 5 bases, the J end by 2 bases, with 12 bases between. This CDR3 is built from 15 residues. The germline CDR1 and CDR2 sequences are SEHNR and FQNEAQ (reference sequence). This CDR3 reads CASSRASGNTGELFF. CDR3 coding DNA: TGTGCCAGCAGCAGGGCCAGCGGCAACACCGGGGAGCTGTTTTTT.

The chain is built from TRBV5-1 and TRBJ2-3; D gene unclear. From germline, CDR1 is SGHRS and CDR2 YFSETQ. The CDR3 extends over 14 amino acids. The V gene lost 0 bases and the J gene lost 4 bases, with 9 bases spanning the gap. The CDR3 bases are TGCGCCAGCAGCTTGGTGGCCCCCCCAGATACGCAGTATTTT. This sequence encodes CASSLVAPPDTQYF.

This clone was counted only a few times. The CDR3, as DNA: TGTGCCAGCTCAGTGACTAGCGGGGATGGCGAGCAGTACTTC. As protein: CASSVTSGDGEQYF. The rearrangement uses TRBV18 and TRBJ2-7, with TRBD2 matching over 11 bases. Germline lookup yields CDR1 KGHSH and CDR2 LQKENI. The CDR3 runs to 14 residues. With 5 bases clipped from V and 6 bases from J, the junction kept 6 bases outside the gene matches.

In DNA, the CDR3 is TGTGCCAGCAGTAAGGCGGGGGCCCATAACACCGGGGAGCTGTTTTTT. It encodes CASSKAGAHNTGELFF. V usage is TRBV6-6 and J usage is TRBJ2-2; D perhaps matches TRBD2 (7 bases). The CDR3 covers 16 residues. V lost 5 bases, J lost 2 bases, and 15 bases lay in between. Germline V gives CDR1 MNHNY, CDR2 SVGAGI (reference sequence).

CDR3 nucleotides: TGTGCCAGCAGCCAAGATGCGGGGGCGGGTGAAAAACTGTTTTTT. Translation: CASSQDAGAGEKLFF. This chain links TRBV14 with TRBJ1-4; tentatively, D is TRBD1 (6 bases). Germline CDR1 SGHDN, CDR2 FVKESK. CDR3 length equals 15 residues. Trimming took 0 bases from V and 7 from J, leaving 12 bases between them.

The chain joins TRBV10-3 to TRBJ1-1; no firm D call. V was pared by 4 bases and J by 1 base, with 4 bases between. CDR3 size: 12 residues. Germline V gene sequence: CDR1 ENHRY, CDR2 SYGVKD. CDR3 nucleotide sequence: TGTGCCATCAGTGTCGGGAACACTGAAGCTTTCTTT. Protein product: CAISVGNTEAFF.

This chain links TRBV18 with TRBJ1-2, with D possibly matching TRBD1 (5 bases). CDR3 length equals 17 residues. Trimming left V 2 bases short and J 0 bases short, with 16 bases between. Looked up from germline, CDR1 is KGHSH and CDR2 is LQKENI. The CDR3 sequence is CASSPNLGADANYGYTF. DNA of the CDR3: TGTGCCAGCTCACCAAATTTAGGGGCAGACGCTAACTATGGCTACACCTTC.

J is TRBJ2-3 and V is TRBV6-2 or TRBV6-3; no clear D gene. The CDR3 length is 17 residues. V lost 2 bases and J lost 2, with 17 bases in between. Germline V lookup: CDR1 MNHEY, CDR2 SVGEGT. Written as DNA, the CDR3 is TGTGCCAGCAGTTACCAAGCGCGGCGAACTTTCACAGATACGCAGTATTTT. Its translation is CASSYQARRTFTDTQYF.

This clone was detected only a few times. The J gene is TRBJ1-5, the V gene TRBV7-3; D remains unclear. CDR3 size: 15 residues. V was shortened by 2 bases and J by 0 bases, with 8 bases between the two germline ends. Germline CDR1 reads SGHTA; CDR2 reads FQGTGA. The CDR3 spells CASSLGQFSNQPQHF. As DNA, the CDR3 is TGTGCCAGCAGCTTAGGGCAGTTTAGCAATCAGCCCCAGCATTTT.

The chain links TRBV9 to TRBJ2-1; 11 bases are a match to TRBD2. Germline CDR1 is SGDLS and CDR2 is YYNGEE. The CDR3 is 15 residues long. The J segment lost 7 bases and the V segment lost 0 bases, leaving 3 bases of the junction unmatched. For the CDR3, the DNA is TGTGCCAGCAGCGTAGACACTAGCGGGGGAAATGAGCAGTTCTTC. Translation gives CASSVDTSGGNEQFF.

The chain has TRBV2 and TRBJ1-5; unclear D gene. Looked up from germline, CDR1 is SNHLY and CDR2 is FYNNEI. The germline V and J ends were trimmed by 6 bases and 1 base, with 10 bases remaining between them. The CDR3 is 14 residues long. The CDR3 spells CASSRDNSNQPQHF. CDR3 coding DNA: TGTGCCAGCAGCCGAGACAACAGCAATCAGCCCCAGCATTTT.

CDR3 nucleotides: TGTGCCAGCAGCGTAGCTACAACGGGTGGAGGAAACACCATATATTTT. It translates to CASSVATTGGGNTIYF. This chain joins TRBV9 and TRBJ1-3; D is ambiguous. The CDR3 is made up of 16 amino acids. Germline CDR1 reads SGDLS; CDR2 reads YYNGEE. The V end was cut by 0 bases, the J end by 4 bases, with 14 bases between.

The V call is TRBV19, the J call TRBJ1-2; 8 bases agree with TRBD1. CDR3 length: 17 amino acids. Trimming took 1 base from V and 3 from J; bases not matched to a gene: 10. CDR1 is LNHDA and CDR2 is SQIVND in the germline V gene (reference sequence). DNA for the CDR3: TGTGCCAGTAGTATAGTCCAGGGGGCGCTGGGTCACTATGGCTACACCTTC. Residues: CASSIVQGALGHYGYTF.